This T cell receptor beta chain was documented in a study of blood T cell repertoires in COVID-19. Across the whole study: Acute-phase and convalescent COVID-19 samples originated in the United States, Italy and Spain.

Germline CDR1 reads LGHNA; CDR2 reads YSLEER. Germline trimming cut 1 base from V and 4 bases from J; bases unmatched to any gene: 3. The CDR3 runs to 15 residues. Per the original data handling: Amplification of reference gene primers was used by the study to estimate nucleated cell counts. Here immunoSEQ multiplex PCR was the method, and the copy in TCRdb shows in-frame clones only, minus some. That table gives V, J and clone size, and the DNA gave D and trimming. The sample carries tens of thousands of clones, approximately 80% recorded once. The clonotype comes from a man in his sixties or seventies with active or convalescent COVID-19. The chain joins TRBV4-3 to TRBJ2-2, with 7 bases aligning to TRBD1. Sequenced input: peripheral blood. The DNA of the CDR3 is TGCGCCAGCAGCCAAGGTCCAGGGGGCACCGGGGAGCTGTTTTTT. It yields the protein CASSQGPGGTGELFF.